Presented here are 31 T cell receptor beta chains from one specimen sequenced in a study of T cell changes during pregnancy in multiple sclerosis. The method was immunoSEQ multiplex PCR; TCRdb's version includes in-frame clones alone and lacks a portion of them. The sample shows about 97,000 clones, 90% of them seen only once. Sample: peripheral blood, taken in the second trimester of pregnancy. The receptors were sampled from a female donor in good health, enrolled as a control in a pregnancy study.

V is TRBV5-1 and J is TRBJ1-1, with unresolved D. The CDR3 runs to 14 residues. Per the germline V gene, CDR1 is SGHRS and CDR2 is YFSETQ. Trimming shortened V by 0 bases and J by 0 bases, and 6 bases separated the two germline ends. Written as DNA, the CDR3 is TGCGCCAGCAGCTTGGCAGTCATGAACACTGAAGCTTTCTTT. This codes for CASSLAVMNTEAFF.

The chain is built from TRBV30 and TRBJ1-1; D is perhaps TRBD1 (5 bases). V gave up 3 bases and J gave up 3 bases, with 11 bases separating them. The CDR3 spans 13 residues. Germline V gene data show CDR1 as GTSNPN and CDR2 as SVGIG (reference sequence). The CDR3 coding sequence is TGTGCCTGGAGAATAGGGGCGCACACTGAAGCTTTCTTT. Protein sequence: CAWRIGAHTEAFF. Drawing the rest from reference TRBV30 and TRBJ1-1, the complete variable domain is SQTIHQWPATLVQPVGSPLSLECTVEGTSNPNLYWYRQAAGRGLQLLFYSVGIGQISSEVPQNLSASRPQDRQFILSSKKLLLSDSGFYLCAWRIGAHTEAFFGQGTRLTVV.

The chain carries TRBV9 and TRBJ1-6; 7 bases are a match to TRBD1. The germline V gene has CDR1 SGDLS and CDR2 YYNGEE. V trimming: 5 bases; J trimming: 6 bases; junction bases outside the gene matches: 8. This CDR3 is built from 15 residues. Written as DNA, the CDR3 is TGTGCCAGCAGTCGAGCGACAGGGAGTAATTCACCCCTCCACTTT. It encodes CASSRATGSNSPLHF.

V usage is TRBV27 and J usage is TRBJ1-2, with 7 bases identical to TRBD1. The germline V gene has CDR1 MNHEY and CDR2 SMNVEV (reference sequence). J gave up 8 bases and V 5 bases, and 11 bases lay outside the gene matches. This CDR3 contains 14 residues. The CDR3 protein is CASSAHGTAQGYTF. The CDR3 region has the DNA TGTGCCAGCAGTGCCCACGGGACAGCGCAGGGCTACACCTTC.

The V gene is TRBV12-2, the J gene TRBJ2-1; the D call in the table, TRBD1, was not verified against the DNA. TRBV12-2 is a known pseudogene. The CDR3 runs 21 residues. The CDR3: CASRFVPGGRDRLGSYNEQFF. The CDR3, as DNA: TGTGCAAGTCGCTTTGTCCCAGGGGGGCGGGATAGGCTAGGCTCCTACAATGAGCAGTTCTTC.

V gene TRBV27 combines with J gene TRBJ2-7, with TRBD2 matching over 12 bases. From germline, CDR1 is MNHEY and CDR2 SMNVEV (reference sequence). The CDR3 extends over 13 amino acids. V lost 5 bases and J lost 7; bases outside the gene matches: 3. The chain's CDR3 is CASSPGLAGEQYF. As DNA, the CDR3 is TGTGCCAGCAGTCCAGGACTAGCGGGAGAGCAGTACTTC.

Written as DNA, the CDR3 is TGTGCCAGCAGACTAGAACAGGGGATCCACGAGCAGTACTTC. This translates into CASRLEQGIHEQYF. The chain has TRBV11-1 and TRBJ2-7, with 7 bases aligning to TRBD1. The CDR3 loop spans 14 amino acids. V lost 6 bases to trimming and J lost 5 bases; unmatched junction nucleotides: 10. CDR1 is SGHAT, CDR2 FQDESV, per germline (reference sequence).

The chain recombines TRBV19 with TRBJ1-1, with TRBD1 matching over 8 bases. Germline V CDR1 and CDR2: LNHDA, SQIVND (reference sequence). The CDR3 is made up of 13 amino acids. J lost 6 bases, V lost 4 bases, and 4 bases had no gene match. The CDR3 bases are TGTGCCAGTAGTAAGGACAGGGATGCTGAAGCTTTCTTT. It yields the protein CASSKDRDAEAFF.

The gene calls are TRBV6-1 and TRBJ1-3; D uncertain. V lost 11 bases to trimming and J lost 2 bases, with 13 bases between them. CDR1 MNHNS and CDR2 SASEGT come from the germline V gene. The CDR3 runs 13 residues. The CDR3 DNA reads TGTGCCTCCAGCCCGAGGGCTGGAAACACCATATATTTT. Protein sequence: CASSPRAGNTIYF.

The chain uses TRBV18 and TRBJ2-7, with D possibly being TRBD2 (7 bases). V was shortened by 5 bases and J by 1 base, with 15 bases between the two germline ends. The CDR3 runs 15 residues. Germline V gives CDR1 KGHSH, CDR2 LQKENI. CDR3 bases: TGTGCCAGCTCAGCCCGGGGGGCTCAGTCCTACGAGCAGTACTTC. Protein product: CASSARGAQSYEQYF.

This chain joins TRBV5-1 and TRBJ2-7, with 9 bases lining up with TRBD1. Germline CDR1 is SGHRS and CDR2 is YFSETQ. The CDR3 is made up of 15 amino acids. Unmatched junction bases numbered 9, after V lost 4 bases and J lost 4 bases. The DNA for the CDR3 is TGCGCCAGCAGCCACAGGGGGCAGGGGGCGTACGAGCAGTACTTC. This codes for CASSHRGQGAYEQYF.

This clone was observed a single time. The rearrangement links TRBV5-4 to TRBJ2-1, with a weak D call TRBD2 (6 bases). The CDR3 loop spans 15 amino acids. V lost 0 bases, J lost 0 bases, and 7 bases lay in between. The V gene's germline CDR1 is SGHNT and CDR2 YYREEE (reference sequence). The CDR3 sequence: CASSLGDSSYNEQFF. CDR3 coding DNA: TGTGCCAGCAGCTTGGGGGACTCCTCCTACAATGAGCAGTTCTTC.

This chain connects TRBV2 to TRBJ2-3; 7 bases map to TRBD2. V shed 7 bases, J shed 0 bases, and the junction held 1 base outside the gene matches. The CDR3 extends over 13 amino acids. Germline-derived CDR1 and CDR2 are SNHLY and FYNNEI. This CDR3 reads CASTGLSTDTQYF. CDR3 nucleotide sequence: TGTGCCAGCACGGGACTAAGCACAGATACGCAGTATTTT.

The chain joins TRBV4-1 to TRBJ2-7; 9 nucleotides align to TRBD2. CDR1 and CDR2 (germline): MGHRA, YSYEKL. The length of the CDR3 is 15 residues. Trimming took 3 bases from V and 4 from J; bases not matched to a gene: 7. This chain's CDR3 is CASSQTSGVHYEQYF. Here the CDR3 DNA reads TGCGCCAGCAGCCAGACTAGCGGAGTACATTACGAGCAGTACTTC.

The gene calls are TRBV6-5 and TRBJ2-1, with D tentatively TRBD1 (5 bases). CDR1 and CDR2 (germline): MNHEY, SVGAGI. V lost 3 bases and J lost 4, with 10 bases in between. This CDR3 is built from 14 residues. The CDR3, as DNA: TGTGCCAGCAGTTATAGGACAAGTTACAATGAGCAGTTCTTC. Translating gives CASSYRTSYNEQFF.

This sequence joins TRBV6-1 and TRBJ2-3; 10 bases are shared with TRBD1. CDR3 length: 15 residues. V lost 6 bases and J lost 3; bases outside the gene matches: 6. Looked up from germline, CDR1 is MNHNS and CDR2 is SASEGT. In DNA form, the CDR3 reads TGTGCCAGCAGCACACGGGACAGGGGAACAGATACGCAGTATTTT. It specifies CASSTRDRGTDTQYF.

The V call is TRBV6-5, the J call TRBJ1-3; D is ambiguous. From germline, CDR1 is MNHEY and CDR2 SVGAGI. Trimming cost V 6 bases and J 4 bases, with 16 bases left between them. The CDR3 covers 15 residues. The CDR3 here is CASSPHNREGNTIYF. CDR3 nucleotides: TGTGCCAGCAGCCCCCACAATCGGGAGGGAAACACCATATATTTT.

V gene TRBV9 combines with J gene TRBJ1-4, with TRBD1 identical over 10 bases. The CDR3 covers 17 residues. Germline CDR1 and CDR2: SGDLS and YYNGEE. V dropped 0 bases and J dropped 1; count of bases not matched to a gene: 3. CDR3 coding DNA: TGTGCCAGCAGCGTAGGGGACAGGGGTGGAACTAATGAAAAACTGTTTTTT. Its protein is CASSVGDRGGTNEKLFF.

V and J are TRBV18 and TRBJ1-1; 10 bases align to TRBD1. J gave up 4 bases and V 2 bases, and 4 bases lay outside the gene matches. Germline V gives CDR1 KGHSH, CDR2 LQKENI. The CDR3 loop spans 15 amino acids. As DNA, the CDR3 is TGTGCCAGCTCACCAAGGGACAGGGGATTCACTGAAGCTTTCTTT. It is translated as CASSPRDRGFTEAFF.

The chain links TRBV9 to TRBJ2-1, with TRBD2 identical over 11 bases. This CDR3 comprises 20 residues. The J segment lost 0 bases and the V segment lost 1 base, leaving 12 bases of the junction unmatched. In germline, CDR1 is SGDLS, CDR2 YYNGEE. The CDR3 DNA follows: TGTGCCAGCAGCGTAAGTCTTAGCGGGAGGGCCGCGAGCTCCTACAATGAGCAGTTCTTC. It translates to CASSVSLSGRAASSYNEQFF.

On this clone: Within the sample, other DNA sequences also encode this same CDR3. The chain employs TRBV7-9 and TRBJ2-7; D not resolved. The CDR3 covers 14 residues. Germline V gene sequence: CDR1 SEHNR, CDR2 FQNEAQ (reference sequence). Trimming left V 1 base short and J 0 bases short, with 7 bases between. The CDR3 sequence is CASSLVGSSYEQYF. CDR3 sequence (DNA): TGTGCCAGCAGCTTAGTGGGCAGCTCCTACGAGCAGTACTTC.

This chain connects TRBV5-6 to TRBJ2-2, with 12 bases fitting TRBD2. V dropped 4 bases and J dropped 6; count of bases not matched to a gene: 7. This CDR3 spans 16 amino acids. Germline V lookup: CDR1 SGHDT, CDR2 YYEEEE. CDR3 sequence: CASSKASGGAPGELFF. The CDR3 DNA is TGTGCCAGCAGCAAGGCTAGCGGGGGGGCCCCCGGGGAGCTGTTTTTT.

This clone was picked up a small number of times. The chain carries TRBV4-3 and TRBJ2-3, with TRBD1 as a possible D gene (6 bases). Germline V gene data show CDR1 as LGHNA and CDR2 as YSLEER. CDR3 length: 17 residues. Trimming left V 0 bases short and J 1 base short, with 14 bases between. The chain's CDR3 is CASSQDLGASGTDTQYF. CDR3 in DNA: TGCGCCAGCAGCCAAGATCTGGGGGCATCGGGCACAGATACGCAGTATTTT.

The chain employs TRBV6-1 and TRBJ2-1; 8 bases are a match to TRBD2. Germline V gene lookup returns CDR1 MNHNS and CDR2 SASEGT. V shed 6 bases and J 0 bases; nucleotides not matched to a gene: 4. The CDR3 runs 15 residues. The CDR3 nucleotides read TGTGCCAGCAGAGTTAGCGGGAACTCCTACAATGAGCAGTTCTTC. Its protein is CASRVSGNSYNEQFF.

The rearrangement links TRBV28 to TRBJ2-6; 9 nucleotides agree with TRBD1. Trimming removed 6 bases from V and 0 bases from J; junction bases left unmatched: 3. Germline V gene data show CDR1 as MDHEN and CDR2 as SYDVKM. The CDR3 contains 16 residues. This chain's CDR3 is CASSTGGISGANVLTF. The DNA of the CDR3 is TGTGCCAGCAGCACAGGGGGCATCTCTGGGGCCAACGTCCTGACTTTC.

This chain joins TRBV9 and TRBJ2-1; 13 bases line up with TRBD2. Germline lookup yields CDR1 SGDLS and CDR2 YYNGEE. This CDR3 comprises 20 residues. J gave up 0 bases and V 0 bases, and 9 bases lay outside the gene matches. In nucleotides, the CDR3 is TGTGCCAGCAGCGTAGTAGGGACTAGCGGGAATTGGGGCTCCTACAATGAGCAGTTCTTC. It translates to CASSVVGTSGNWGSYNEQFF.

V usage is TRBV19 and J usage is TRBJ2-3; 8 bases match TRBD1. With V trimmed by 3 bases and J by 0 bases, 14 bases remained unmatched. Germline assignment: CDR1 LNHDA and CDR2 SQIVND (reference sequence). This CDR3 has 19 amino acids. CDR3 in DNA: TGTGCCAGTAGTATTCTCAGGGGGCGAGGTATTGCGAGCACAGATACGCAGTATTTT. This translates into CASSILRGRGIASTDTQYF.

V is TRBV11-2 and J is TRBJ2-1; TRBD2 matches 8 bases. This CDR3 is built from 18 residues. CDR1 is SGHAT and CDR2 is FQNNGV in the germline V gene. The V gene end was trimmed by 2 bases and the J gene end by 1 base; junction bases not matched to a gene: 10. The CDR3 coding sequence is TGTGCCAGCAGCTTACGGGGCGGGGGGAGTTGGTCCTACAATGAGCAGTTCTTC. Translation: CASSLRGGGSWSYNEQFF.

The chain links TRBV27 to TRBJ2-7; 7 nucleotides match TRBD2. The J segment lost 4 bases and the V segment lost 2 bases, leaving 8 bases of the junction unmatched. Germline CDR1 reads MNHEY; CDR2 reads SMNVEV (reference sequence). The CDR3 is 15 amino acids. CDR3 sequence reads: CASSLRGMGGYEQYF. CDR3 bases: TGTGCCAGCAGTTTACGCGGGATGGGAGGGTACGAGCAGTACTTC.

J is TRBJ1-6 and V is TRBV9; 10 bases match TRBD1. The CDR3 totals 14 residues. The V gene's germline CDR1 is SGDLS and CDR2 YYNGEE. The trim removed 3 bases at V and 7 bases at J, leaving 1 base unmatched. The CDR3 spells CASSGGQGNSPLHF. The CDR3 DNA is TGTGCCAGCAGCGGGGGACAGGGGAATTCACCCCTCCACTTT.

The gene calls are TRBV29-1 and TRBJ1-2; 10 nucleotides agree with TRBD1. Germline trimming cut 5 bases from V and 0 bases from J; bases unmatched to any gene: 9. The CDR3 covers 16 residues. The germline V gene has CDR1 SQVTM and CDR2 ANQGSEA. The CDR3 DNA sequence: TGCAGCGTTCCTTCTCGGACAGGGGGTCCTAACTATGGCTACACCTTC. Its protein product is CSVPSRTGGPNYGYTF. Combining the CDR3 with reference TRBV29-1 and TRBJ1-2 gives the whole variable domain SAVISQKPSRDICQRGTSLTIQCQVDSQVTMMFWYRQQPGQSLTLIATANQGSEATYESGFVIDKFPISRPNLTFSTLTVSNMSPEDSSIYLCSVPSRTGGPNYGYTFGSGTRLTVV.